The source of this T cell receptor (beta chain) is a study of shared clonotypes between healthy human individuals. Turning to the study itself: CD8 memory received one plate per donor, CD8 naive two, CD4 memory three and CD4 naive three.

A note on this clone: The antigen is not known.

Deep-level assay runs were performed. Here immunoSEQ multiplex PCR was the method, and the copy in TCRdb shows in-frame clones only, minus some. Here the sample spans about 680,000 clones, just over 90% being singletons. CD8 cells regarded as naive lacked CD45RO, were positively chosen for CCR7, and omitted terminally differentiated effector memory CD45RA+ cells. Study outcomes and limitations: Despite large depth, sorted-subset datasets appeared incompletely sequenced.

This CDR3 region has 12 residues. Germline V CDR1 and CDR2: SEHNR, FQNEAQ (reference sequence). Trimming cost V 5 bases and J 6 bases, with 7 bases left between them. The clonotype originates from a man aged 25 to 45 in good health. The sequenced sample consisted of naive CD8+ T cells sorted from blood. The V call is TRBV7-9, the J call TRBJ2-2; D ambiguous. CDR3 amino acids: CASSDFSGELFF. CDR3 DNA sequence: TGTGCCAGCAGCGACTTTTCCGGGGAGCTGTTTTTT.